Listed below are T cell receptor beta chains from one sample, sequenced in a study of vaccination effects on CD4 cells after COVID-19. These receptors' antigens are unknown. Some clones are missing from TCRdb's copy, which holds only in-frame ones; the method was immunoSEQ multiplex PCR. The sample holds about 66,000 clones, around 79% seen once. This material consisted of CD4+ T cells from PBMCs cultured without peptide, taken after COVID-19 vaccination. These receptors were collected from a human donor who received a COVID-19 vaccine. The CDR3 runs from the conserved cysteine through the conserved F or W.

j_call v_call cdr3_aa
TRBJ1-3 TRBV28 CASSSSGTGNTIYF
TRBJ1-5 TRBV5-1 CASSLVAGGNQPQHF
TRBJ2-5 TRBV19 CASSMGFGETQYF
TRBJ2-3 TRBV5-1 CASSPGAGDTDTQYF
TRBJ1-2 TRBV6-5 CASSYGGQVYGYTF
TRBJ2-2 TRBV5-5 CASSLVGGLDTGELFF
TRBJ2-5 TRBV11-2 CASSPLRGRGTQYF
TRBJ1-2 TRBV18 CASSPTGGYGYTF
TRBJ1-6 TRBV6-5 CASSRQVSPLHF
TRBJ2-5 TRBV14 CASSVGIQETQYF
TRBJ1-1 TRBV5-6 CASSLVDTEAFF
TRBJ2-1 TRBV4-1 CASSRQRGGYNEQFF
TRBJ1-2 TRBV3-1/TRBV3-2 CASSQDGSLAGTWWGYTF
TRBJ2-3 TRBV5-8 CASPRQVWLAGVTTDTQYF
TRBJ2-1 TRBV18 CASSPGTDGIGEQFF
TRBJ1-5 TRBV19 CASSPPGNQPQHF
TRBJ1-5 TRBV19 CASSARQGNQPQHF